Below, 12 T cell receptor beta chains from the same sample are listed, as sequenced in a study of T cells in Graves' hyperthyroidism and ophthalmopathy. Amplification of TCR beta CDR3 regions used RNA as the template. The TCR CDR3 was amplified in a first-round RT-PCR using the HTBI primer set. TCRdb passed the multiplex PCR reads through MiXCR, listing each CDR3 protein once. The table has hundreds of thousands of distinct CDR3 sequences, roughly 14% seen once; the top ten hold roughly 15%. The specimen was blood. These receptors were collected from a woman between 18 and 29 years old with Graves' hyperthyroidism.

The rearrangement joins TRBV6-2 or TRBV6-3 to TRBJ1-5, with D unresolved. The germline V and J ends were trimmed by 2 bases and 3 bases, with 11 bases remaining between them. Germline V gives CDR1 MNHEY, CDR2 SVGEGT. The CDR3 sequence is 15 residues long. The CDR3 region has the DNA TGTGCCAGCAGTTACGCCGACACCTACAATCAGCCCCAGCATTTT. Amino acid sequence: CASSYADTYNQPQHF.

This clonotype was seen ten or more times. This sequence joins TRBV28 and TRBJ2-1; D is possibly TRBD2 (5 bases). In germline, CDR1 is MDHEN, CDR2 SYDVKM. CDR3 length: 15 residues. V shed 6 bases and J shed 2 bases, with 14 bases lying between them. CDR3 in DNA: TGTGCCAGCAGCGAAGGGAGTAGCGCCTACAATGAGCAGTTCTTC. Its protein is CASSEGSSAYNEQFF.

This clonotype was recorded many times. Here the CDR3 reads CSVATGNNQPQHF. Written as DNA, the CDR3 is TGCAGCGTGGCTACAGGGAACAATCAGCCCCAGCATTTT. The rearrangement joins TRBV29-1 to TRBJ1-5; weak D call: TRBD1 (6 bases). Germline V gene data show CDR1 as SQVTM and CDR2 as ANQGSEA. V lost 6 bases and J lost 3, with 12 bases in between. The CDR3 runs to 13 residues.

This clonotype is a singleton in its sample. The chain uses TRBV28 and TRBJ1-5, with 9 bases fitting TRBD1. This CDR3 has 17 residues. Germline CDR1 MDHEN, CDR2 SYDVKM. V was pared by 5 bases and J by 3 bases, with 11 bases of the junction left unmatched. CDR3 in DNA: TGTGCCAGCAGTCAGGCCCCCGGGACAGGGCCCAATCAGCCCCAGCATTTT. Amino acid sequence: CASSQAPGTGPNQPQHF. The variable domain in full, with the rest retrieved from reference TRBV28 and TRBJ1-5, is DVKVTQSSRYLVKRTGEKVFLECVQDMDHENMFWYRQDPGLGLRLIYFSYDVKMKEKGDIPEGYSVSREKKERFSLILESASTNQTSMYLCASSQAPGTGPNQPQHFGDGTRLSIL.

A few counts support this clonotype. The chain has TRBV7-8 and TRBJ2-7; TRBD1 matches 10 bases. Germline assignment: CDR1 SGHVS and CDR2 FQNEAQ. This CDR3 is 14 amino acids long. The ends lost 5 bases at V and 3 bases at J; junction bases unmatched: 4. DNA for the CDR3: TGTGCCAGCAGCGCTCGGGACAGGGGCTACGAGCAGTACTTC. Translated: CASSARDRGYEQYF.

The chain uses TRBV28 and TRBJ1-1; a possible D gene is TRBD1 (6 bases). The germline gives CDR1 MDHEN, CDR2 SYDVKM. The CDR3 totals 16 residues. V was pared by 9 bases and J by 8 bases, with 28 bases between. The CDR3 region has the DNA TGTGCCAGTTCTGGGCCGGCCGGGATGGGACAATCCGAAGCTTTCTTT. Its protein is CASSGPAGMGQSEAFF. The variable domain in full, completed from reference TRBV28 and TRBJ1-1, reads DVKVTQSSRYLVKRTGEKVFLECVQDMDHENMFWYRQDPGLGLRLIYFSYDVKMKEKGDIPEGYSVSREKKERFSLILESASTNQTSMYLCASSGPAGMGQSEAFFGQGTRLTVV.

This chain's CDR3 is CASKVYWGAYEQYF. The CDR3 nucleotides read TGCGCCAGCAAGGTCTATTGGGGCGCCTACGAGCAGTACTTC. The chain couples TRBV10-2 to TRBJ2-7; D is possibly TRBD1 (5 bases). V was clipped by 7 bases and J by 2 bases, with 15 bases between them. The CDR3 has 14 amino acids. The germline V gene encodes CDR1 WSHSY and CDR2 SAAADI.

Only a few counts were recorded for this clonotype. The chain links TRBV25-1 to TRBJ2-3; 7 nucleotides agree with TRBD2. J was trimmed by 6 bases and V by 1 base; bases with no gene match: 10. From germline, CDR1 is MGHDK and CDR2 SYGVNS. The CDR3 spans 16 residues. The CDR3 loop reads CASSESQREIYDTQYF. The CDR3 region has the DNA TGTGCCAGCAGTGAATCCCAGCGGGAAATCTACGATACGCAGTATTTT.

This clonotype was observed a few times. CDR3 sequence reads: CSARTQDNQPQHF. The CDR3 DNA reads TGCAGTGCTAGAACACAGGATAATCAGCCCCAGCATTTT. The rearrangement links TRBV20-1 to TRBJ1-5; maybe TRBD1 (5 bases). The CDR3 has 13 amino acids. V gave up 2 bases and J gave up 4 bases, with 9 bases separating them. Germline loops: CDR1 DFQATT, CDR2 SNEGSKA (reference sequence).

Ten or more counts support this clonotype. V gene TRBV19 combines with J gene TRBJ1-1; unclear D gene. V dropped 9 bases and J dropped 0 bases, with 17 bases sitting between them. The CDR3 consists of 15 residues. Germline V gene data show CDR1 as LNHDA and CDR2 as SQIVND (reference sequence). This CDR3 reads CASTSWAAMNTEAFF. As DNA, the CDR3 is TGTGCCAGCACCTCTTGGGCAGCGATGAACACTGAAGCTTTCTTT.

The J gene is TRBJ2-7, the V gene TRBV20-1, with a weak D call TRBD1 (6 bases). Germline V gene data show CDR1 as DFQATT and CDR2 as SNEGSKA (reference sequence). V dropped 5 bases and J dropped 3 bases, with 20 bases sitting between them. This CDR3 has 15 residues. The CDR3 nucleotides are TGCAGTGCTTCATCCGGACAGAGGGTAGGCTACGAGCAGTACTTC. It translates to CSASSGQRVGYEQYF.

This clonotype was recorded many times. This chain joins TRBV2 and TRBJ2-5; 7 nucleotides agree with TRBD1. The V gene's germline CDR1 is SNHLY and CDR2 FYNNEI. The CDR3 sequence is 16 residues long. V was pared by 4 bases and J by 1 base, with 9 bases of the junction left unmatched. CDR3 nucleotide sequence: TGTGCCAGCAGTGCTACCGGGACAGCCTCCCAAGAGACCCAGTACTTC. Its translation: CASSATGTASQETQYF.